This note documents a single T cell receptor (beta chain) sequence. No antigen is known for it. The V segment lost 7 bases and the J segment 4 bases; nucleotides outside the gene matches: 8. The germline CDR1 and CDR2 sequences are DFQATT and SNEGSKA (reference sequence). CDR3 length: 14 residues. Using RNA transcripts as the source, TCR beta CDR3 regions were amplified. A first-round RT-PCR of the TCR CDR3 used the HTBI primer set. TCRdb recomputed calls from the multiplex PCR reads with MiXCR, one row per CDR3 protein. The sample has around 340,000 distinct CDR3 sequences, over 15% seen once; the top ten hold around a third. Stable hyperthyroidism: no ophthalmopathy progression over 18 months of follow-up. Those patients with uncontrolled infection, other autoimmune disease, pregnancy or lactation were excluded. The PBMCs were sourced from fresh peripheral blood (about 10 ml). The entry originates in a study of T cells in Graves' hyperthyroidism and ophthalmopathy.

Findings of the study overall: It was a median about 7.1 months before onset that the model predicted ophthalmopathy.

J is TRBJ2-3 and V is TRBV20-1; 10 bases line up with TRBD1. The receptor was derived from a man aged 30 to 45 with Graves' hyperthyroidism. The sample comprised blood. The CDR3 is CSVTGGQGPDTQYF. DNA for the CDR3: TGCAGTGTTACCGGGGGACAGGGGCCAGATACGCAGTATTTT.